This TCR beta chain originates from a study of early T cells in non-severe SARS-CoV-2 infection (dated by TCRdb to 2020 to 2022). Background for the entire study: Because TCR sequencing relied on bulk RNA taken from unsorted whole blood, pairing of alpha and beta chains was not possible. Broad study findings and their caveats: VDJdb matching was skewed toward anti-spike CD8 responses, so virus-specific expansions were likely underestimated and private and CD4 specificities were missed.

The germline V gene yields MDHEN for CDR1 and SYDVKM for CDR2. The CDR3 measures 13 amino acids from cysteine to phenylalanine. Of the read, only the CDR3 DNA is kept; its 39 bases are in frame from base 1. V loses 5 bases of germline sequence and J loses 0 bases, and the interval between the two ends is 6 bases. The method was 5' RACE. The run used a NextSeq 500. The TCR library protocol attached unique molecular identifiers to individual cDNA molecules to correct for sequencing error and PCR bias. Sequencing covered both TCR alpha and beta chains, and within each sample the abundances of alpha and beta sequences were tightly co-correlated. The published analysis was carried out like this. Decombinator V4 was used to annotate TCR sequences for V gene, J gene and CDR3. TCRs were defined as expanded if a significant change between any two time points was detected under a Poisson model with p below 0.0001. Abundances of TCRs were expressed as counts per million after normalisation to the total number of TCRs sequenced in each sample. TRAV1-2 paired with TRAJ12, TRAJ20 or TRAJ33 defined MAIT TCRs, while TRAV10 paired with TRAJ18 defined iNKT TCRs. VDJdb, accessed 1 November 2021, was searched for CMV, EBV and SARS-CoV-2 annotated TCRs, with TCRs annotated for multiple antigens excluded. The public reads were quality trimmed at Q25 with fastp and then assembled into clones with MiXCR by TCRdb, keeping productive beta chains. Rows matching on CDR3 protein sequence are summarized as one entry with the most common DNA and genes. The V and J calls shown here were made by TCRdb, not taken from the authors' results. The sample contains about 32,000 distinct CDR3 sequences, 5.2% of them found a single time. The ten largest make up roughly 3.6% of the sample.

This clonotype occurred many times. It lacks a known antigen. Per-base qualities were not stored, and no clone one base away is much larger. This was a case-control study nested in a cohort of healthcare workers in London, UK, who had nasopharyngeal swab PCR tests and blood samples taken every week. Between 23 and 31 March 2020, the week of the UK lockdown, healthcare workers were enrolled and then followed up weekly for as long as 16 weeks. This clonotype was sampled from an adult who was a healthcare worker with PCR-confirmed SARS-CoV-2 infection or an uninfected control (not recorded which). The rearrangement joined TRBV28 to TRBJ2-3; the D gene identity is not certain. Sequenced: whole blood. The nucleotide sequence reads TGTGCCAGCAGTACACAAAGCACAGATACGCAGTATTTT. Its protein product is CASSTQSTDTQYF.